These 8 T cell receptor beta chains came from one sample sequenced in a study of T cell responses to AZD1222 COVID-19 vaccine. Data came from immunoSEQ multiplex PCR; TCRdb stores just in-frame clones and leaves some out. Of about 110,000 clones in the sample, roughly 90% were seen once. Specimen: peripheral blood, collected on day 0 of AZD1222 vaccination. The receptors here all came from an adult in good health.

This sequence joins TRBV30 and TRBJ1-2; D is unresolved. The germline V and J ends were trimmed by 6 bases and 5 bases, with 7 bases remaining between them. Germline loops: CDR1 GTSNPN, CDR2 SVGIG (reference sequence). The CDR3 sequence is 10 residues long. The CDR3 DNA reads as TGTGCCTGCTCCATTTATGGCTACACCTTC. This sequence encodes CACSIYGYTF.

This rearrangement joins TRBV6-5 to TRBJ2-3; D may be TRBD2 (6 bases). Per the germline V gene, CDR1 is MNHEY and CDR2 is SVGAGI. V shed 0 bases and J shed 6 bases, with 16 bases lying between them. This CDR3 spans 16 amino acids. The DNA for the CDR3 is TGTGCCAGCAGTTACTCCAATAGAGGAGGGTCCGATACGCAGTATTTT. Translation gives CASSYSNRGGSDTQYF.

V and J are TRBV29-1 and TRBJ2-1, with a tentative D call TRBD2 (6 bases). Per germline, CDR1 SQVTM and CDR2 ANQGSEA. The CDR3 has 15 amino acids. V lost 8 bases to trimming and J lost 2 bases, with 19 bases between them. CDR3 nucleotides: TGCAGCACAACGTTCGGTAGCGGCGCCTACAATGAGCAGTTCTTC. It codes for CSTTFGSGAYNEQFF.

The J gene is TRBJ2-7, the V gene TRBV7-8, with a possible D match to TRBD2 (6 bases). The germline CDR1 and CDR2 sequences are SGHVS and FQNEAQ. This CDR3 is 16 amino acids long. Trimming stripped 2 bases from V and 6 bases from J, with 20 bases between. CDR3 in amino acids: CASSLFGGRMMGEQYF. Written as DNA, the CDR3 is TGTGCCAGCAGCTTATTCGGAGGGAGGATGATGGGCGAGCAGTACTTC.

The chain recombines TRBV19 with TRBJ2-1, with a tentative D call TRBD2 (5 bases). CDR1 LNHDA and CDR2 SQIVND come from the germline V gene (reference sequence). This CDR3 comprises 13 residues. V was clipped by 1 base and J by 9 bases, with 10 bases between them. CDR3 sequence: CASSIVTGFEQFF. The CDR3 coding sequence is TGTGCCAGTAGTATAGTCACGGGGTTTGAGCAGTTCTTC.

The chain joins TRBV10-3 to TRBJ2-1; 11 bases line up with TRBD2. V lost 8 bases and J lost 3; bases outside the gene matches: 15. The CDR3 loop spans 18 amino acids. The germline V gene encodes CDR1 ENHRY and CDR2 SYGVKD. CDR3 in DNA: TGTGCCATCGAAAAAAGGGCTAGCGGGGGGAATAACTACAATGAGCAGTTCTTC. Protein product: CAIEKRASGGNNYNEQFF.

Written as DNA, the CDR3 is TGTGCCAGCAGCTCACGACAGGGGGTGGAAAAACTGTTTTTT. This translates into CASSSRQGVEKLFF. The chain has TRBV11-2 and TRBJ1-4; 9 positions match TRBD1. There are 14 residues in the CDR3. With 4 bases clipped from V and 8 bases from J, the junction kept 5 bases outside the gene matches. The V gene's germline CDR1 is SGHAT and CDR2 FQNNGV.

The J gene is TRBJ2-7, the V gene TRBV5-1; D is unclear. V lost 0 bases to trimming and J lost 6 bases, with 13 bases between them. The CDR3 sequence is 14 residues long. Per germline, CDR1 SGHRS and CDR2 YFSETQ. CDR3 coding DNA: TGCGCCAGCAGCTTGGCCGCTAGGGCAGGCGAGCAGTACTTC. Translated: CASSLAARAGEQYF.